What follows is one TCR beta chain and its context. This sample was taken from a study of T cell changes during pregnancy in multiple sclerosis. The method was immunoSEQ multiplex PCR; TCRdb's version includes in-frame clones alone and lacks a portion of them. The sample consists of approximately 51,000 clones, roughly 93% of them appearing once. V dropped 0 bases and J dropped 3; count of bases not matched to a gene: 16. CDR3 length: 19 amino acids. The germline gives CDR1 LNHNV, CDR2 YYDKDF (reference sequence). The chain uses TRBV15 and TRBJ2-7; TRBD2 matches at 8 bases. The TCR was taken from a female donor with multiple sclerosis, enrolled in a pregnancy study. The specimen comprised peripheral blood, sampled in the second trimester of pregnancy. This chain's CDR3 is CATSRDQLEASGQVYEQYF. CDR3 coding DNA: TGTGCCACCAGCAGAGATCAACTTGAGGCTAGCGGGCAGGTCTACGAGCAGTACTTC.